Shown below are 2 T cell receptor beta chains from a single sample sequenced in a study of T cell responses to AZD1222 COVID-19 vaccine. Profiling relied on immunoSEQ multiplex PCR, and the TCRdb table lists in-frame clones only, not all of them. Of about 200,000 clones in the sample, 88% are singletons; the top ten hold roughly 8%. Sequences were derived from peripheral blood, sampled on day 0 of AZD1222 vaccination. Every receptor here comes from an adult in good health.

The chain links TRBV19 to TRBJ1-1; TRBD1 matches at 10 bases. CDR3 length: 17 residues. Germline loops: CDR1 LNHDA, CDR2 SQIVND (reference sequence). The junction had 8 bases not matched to a gene; V was cut back by 4 bases and J by 0 bases. The CDR3 region is CASSRVGTGAMNTEAFF. Written as DNA, the CDR3 is TGTGCCAGTAGTAGGGTGGGGACAGGGGCTATGAACACTGAAGCTTTCTTT.

The V and J genes are TRBV3-1 (or the pseudogene TRBV3-2) and TRBJ1-2; D not certain. The length of the CDR3 is 13 residues. Germline-derived CDR1 and CDR2 are LGHDT and YNNKEL (reference sequence). Trimming removed 2 bases at V and 8 bases at J, with 12 bases between. DNA for the CDR3: TGTGCCAGCAGCCAACCCGCCCCCGGGGGCTACACCTTC. As protein: CASSQPAPGGYTF.